This entry lists 25 T cell receptor beta chains sequenced from one sample in a study of blood T cell repertoires in COVID-19. TCRdb's copy holds only in-frame clones and misses some; the assay was immunoSEQ multiplex PCR. Of a few hundred thousand clones detected, more than 85% appear once; the ten largest clones hold under 9.5%. The sample taken for sequencing was PBMCs or T cells enriched from blood (not recorded which). Receptors were obtained from a woman aged 55-70 years who had recovered from COVID-19.

This chain's CDR3 is CSVVQTGGTYGYTF. Here the CDR3 DNA reads TGCAGCGTTGTCCAGACAGGGGGAACATATGGCTACACCTTC. The chain links TRBV29-1 to TRBJ1-2, with TRBD1 matching 9 bases. Germline trimming cut 4 bases from V and 5 bases from J; bases unmatched to any gene: 8. Germline values: CDR1 SQVTM, CDR2 ANQGSEA. The CDR3 is 14 amino acids.

The chain has TRBV18 and TRBJ1-3; no firm D call. V lost 3 bases, J lost 0 bases, and 9 bases lay in between. The CDR3 is 15 residues long. Germline V gene data show CDR1 as KGHSH and CDR2 as LQKENI. The DNA of the CDR3 is TGTGCCAGCTCACCTTGGCACCACTCTGGAAACACCATATATTTT. Amino acids: CASSPWHHSGNTIYF.

The chain recombines TRBV13 with TRBJ1-4, with a weak D call TRBD1 (6 bases). The CDR3 is 14 amino acids. Trimming cost V 3 bases and J 6 bases, with 11 bases left between them. Germline-derived CDR1 and CDR2 are PRHDT and FYEKMQ (reference sequence). CDR3 nucleotides: TGTGCCAGCAGCTTCAAGGGGGTTCATGAAAAACTGTTTTTT. Translating it yields CASSFKGVHEKLFF. Full variable domain (missing parts from reference TRBV13 and TRBJ1-4): AAGVIQSPRHLIKEKRETATLKCYPIPRHDTVYWYQQGPGQDPQFLISFYEKMQSDKGSIPDRFSAQQFSDYHSELNMSSLELGDSALYFCASSFKGVHEKLFFGSGTQLSVL.

This rearrangement joins TRBV4-1 to TRBJ2-3; 9 bases agree with TRBD2. J gave up 2 bases and V 0 bases, and 9 bases lay outside the gene matches. Germline V lookup: CDR1 MGHRA, CDR2 YSYEKL. This CDR3 contains 18 residues. The CDR3 nucleotides are TGCGCCAGCAGCCAAGAAATTCCCGGCGGGGGGGCCACAGATACGCAGTATTTT. Residues: CASSQEIPGGGATDTQYF.

The V gene is TRBV29-1, the J gene TRBJ1-4; unclear D gene. The CDR3 has 12 residues. Per the germline V gene, CDR1 is SQVTM and CDR2 is ANQGSEA. Trimming removed 4 bases at V and 8 bases at J, with 11 bases between. The CDR3 loop is CSVGGVREKLFF. The CDR3 bases are TGCAGCGTTGGGGGAGTGAGGGAAAAACTGTTTTTT.

The rearrangement joins TRBV12-3 or TRBV12-4 to TRBJ2-7, with 10 bases lining up with TRBD1. V lost 7 bases, J lost 3 bases, and 3 bases stayed unmatched. The CDR3 runs 13 residues. CDR3 DNA sequence: TGTGCCAGCAAAGGGACAGGGGTCTACGAGCAGTACTTC. It yields the protein CASKGTGVYEQYF.

This clone occurred once. This chain links TRBV7-9 with TRBJ1-2, with 8 bases identical to TRBD1. V lost 4 bases to trimming and J lost 6 bases; unmatched junction nucleotides: 16. This CDR3 contains 17 residues. Germline V CDR1 and CDR2: SEHNR, FQNEAQ (reference sequence). CDR3 in amino acids: CASSSTTGAIGWDGYTF. CDR3 DNA sequence: TGTGCCAGCAGCTCCACGACAGGGGCGATAGGTTGGGATGGCTACACCTTC.

The V and J genes are TRBV5-4 and TRBJ2-2; D may be TRBD2 (5 bases). The germline CDR1 and CDR2 sequences are SGHNT and YYREEE (reference sequence). Trimming left V 4 bases short and J 2 bases short, with 12 bases between. The CDR3 totals 15 residues. The CDR3: CASSLKTINTGELFF. The DNA for the CDR3 is TGTGCCAGCAGCCTGAAGACTATCAACACCGGGGAGCTGTTTTTT. Supplemented by reference TRBV5-4 and TRBJ2-2, the full variable domain reads ETGVTQSPTHLIKTRGQQVTLRCSSQSGHNTVSWYQQALGQGPQFIFQYYREEENGRGNFPPRFSGLQFPNYSSELNVNALELDDSALYLCASSLKTINTGELFFGEGSRLTVL.

This chain joins TRBV27 and TRBJ2-2; unclear D gene. Germline V gene lookup returns CDR1 MNHEY and CDR2 SMNVEV (reference sequence). The CDR3 is made up of 15 amino acids. V was cut by 6 bases and J by 1 base, with 12 bases left in between. CDR3 sequence (DNA): TGTGCCAGCAGCCCCCGGGTATTGAACACCGGGGAGCTGTTTTTT. Translation: CASSPRVLNTGELFF.

The chain carries TRBV11-3 and TRBJ1-1; possibly TRBD1 for D (5 bases). V dropped 5 bases and J dropped 1 base, with 11 bases sitting between them. Per germline, CDR1 SGHNT and CDR2 YENEEA. This CDR3 region has 14 residues. CDR3 sequence reads: CASSPRTSNTEAFF. CDR3 DNA: TGTGCCAGCAGCCCCCGGACATCGAACACTGAAGCTTTCTTT.

V usage is TRBV30 and J usage is TRBJ1-1, with 8 bases matching TRBD1. The CDR3 length is 16 residues. V was pared by 3 bases and J by 1 base, with 10 bases of the junction left unmatched. Germline V gene sequence: CDR1 GTSNPN, CDR2 SVGIG (reference sequence). CDR3 nucleotide sequence: TGTGCCTGGAGCCGGTCCAGGGGGCCGTGGAACACTGAAGCTTTCTTT. It translates to CAWSRSRGPWNTEAFF.

The chain employs TRBV4-1 and TRBJ1-1; 7 bases are shared with TRBD1. V was clipped by 4 bases and J by 0 bases; unmatched bases: 2. Germline assignment: CDR1 MGHRA and CDR2 YSYEKL. The CDR3 contains 14 residues. The CDR3: CASSPTGMNTEAFF. In DNA, the CDR3 is TGCGCCAGCAGCCCGACAGGGATGAACACTGAAGCTTTCTTT.

V usage is TRBV18 and J usage is TRBJ2-3; D call uncertain. The V and J ends lost 2 bases and 2 bases respectively, with 5 bases between them. There are 13 residues in the CDR3. CDR1 KGHSH and CDR2 LQKENI come from the germline V gene. The chain's CDR3 is CASSPGPTDTQYF. CDR3 sequence (DNA): TGTGCCAGCTCACCAGGGCCCACAGATACGCAGTATTTT.

This clone showed up just a few times. V and J are TRBV5-6 and TRBJ2-3, with 12 nucleotides matching TRBD2. CDR3 length: 15 residues. The ends lost 4 bases at V and 4 bases at J; junction bases unmatched: 4. Per the germline V gene, CDR1 is SGHDT and CDR2 is YYEEEE. The chain's CDR3 is CASSPTSGGSDTQYF. The CDR3 nucleotides are TGTGCCAGCAGCCCGACTAGCGGGGGATCAGATACGCAGTATTTT.

CDR3 sequence (DNA): TGCGCCAGCAGCTCCGGGACAAGCAATGAGCAGTTCTTC. This sequence encodes CASSSGTSNEQFF. The gene calls are TRBV5-1 and TRBJ2-1; TRBD1 is a possible D gene (6 bases). The CDR3 sequence is 13 residues long. Germline V gives CDR1 SGHRS, CDR2 YFSETQ. Trimming cost V 3 bases and J 6 bases, with 10 bases left between them.

This chain uses TRBV12-5 with TRBJ2-1; TRBD1 might be the D (6 bases). V was clipped by 6 bases and J by 5 bases, with 23 bases between them. Germline-derived CDR1 and CDR2 are LGHNT and FRNRAP. The CDR3 runs to 17 residues. In nucleotides, the CDR3 is TGTGCTAGTGGCTATGGGGGACAAGGGCCCGGGAACAATGAGCAGTTCTTC. The encoded protein is CASGYGGQGPGNNEQFF.

The chain combines TRBV6-5 with TRBJ2-7; D unresolved. Germline loops: CDR1 MNHEY, CDR2 SVGAGI. This CDR3 is 14 amino acids long. Between the trimmed V and J ends, which lost 6 bases and 1 base, there was a span of 13 bases. The CDR3, as DNA: TGTGCCAGCAGCCAGCTCGGAGCTTCCTACGAGCAGTACGTC. Its protein is CASSQLGASYEQYV.

The chain employs TRBV12-5 and TRBJ2-3; a possible D gene is TRBD2 (5 bases). CDR3 length: 17 residues. From germline, CDR1 is LGHNT and CDR2 FRNRAP. V lost 0 bases to trimming and J lost 4 bases, with 17 bases between them. The CDR3 nucleotides read TGTGCTAGTGGTTTGGTACTTACCTCGAGGGTCCCAGATACGCAGTATTTT. As protein: CASGLVLTSRVPDTQYF.

The genes are TRBV13 and TRBJ1-3; 7 bases fit TRBD1. Losses at the gene ends were 5 bases for V and 4 bases for J; bases not matched to a gene: 11. The CDR3 is made up of 16 amino acids. The germline CDR1 and CDR2 sequences are PRHDT and FYEKMQ (reference sequence). The CDR3 loop reads CASSLQPTGRGNTIYF. CDR3 in DNA: TGTGCCAGCAGCCTTCAGCCGACAGGGAGAGGAAACACCATATATTTT.

The chain joins TRBV12-5 to TRBJ1-1; D call uncertain. Trimming took off 3 bases at V and 4 bases at J, with 9 bases between the two ends. Germline V gives CDR1 LGHNT, CDR2 FRNRAP. CDR3 length equals 13 residues. DNA of the CDR3: TGTGCTAGTGGTTTAGTCGGCGGCACTGAAGCTTTCTTT. It codes for CASGLVGGTEAFF.

The rearrangement joins TRBV6-5 to TRBJ1-3; D possibly corresponds to TRBD1 (6 bases). V was shortened by 7 bases and J by 0 bases, with 13 bases between the two germline ends. The CDR3 totals 15 residues. Germline CDR1 is MNHEY and CDR2 is SVGAGI. CDR3 sequence (DNA): TGTGCCAGCATTAGGACAGCGATCTCTGGAAACACCATATATTTT. Its protein is CASIRTAISGNTIYF.

The V call is TRBV19, the J call TRBJ2-3, with 9 bases matching TRBD1. Germline assignment: CDR1 LNHDA and CDR2 SQIVND (reference sequence). CDR3 length: 16 residues. V lost 5 bases and J lost 2; bases outside the gene matches: 8. In DNA, the CDR3 is TGTGCCAGTAGTGGGGCCCGGGACAGGGTCACAGATACGCAGTATTTT. Its translation: CASSGARDRVTDTQYF.

J is TRBJ2-2 and V is TRBV7-2; 7 bases align to TRBD2. Germline CDR1 and CDR2: SGHTA and FQGNSA. The CDR3 extends over 15 amino acids. V shed 6 bases and J 4 bases; nucleotides not matched to a gene: 8. The DNA for the CDR3 is TGTGCCAGCAGGGGGATGGGAGGGCGCACCGGGGAGCTGTTTTTT. Translation: CASRGMGGRTGELFF.

The sample holds a few counts of this clone. One end of the junction fails to match germline, which may point to a read error. The chain recombines TRBV2 with TRBJ1-6; possibly TRBD1 for D (6 bases). Germline CDR1 is SNHLY and CDR2 is FYNNEI. The CDR3 sequence is 16 residues long. The CDR3 DNA sequence: TGTGCCGGCAGCCGTTCAGGGGCGCGGAATAATTCACCCCTCCACTTT. It yields the protein CAGSRSGARNNSPLHF.

This chain uses TRBV19 with TRBJ2-1, with TRBD2 matching over 11 bases. Germline V lookup: CDR1 LNHDA, CDR2 SQIVND (reference sequence). The V segment lost 9 bases and the J segment 6 bases; nucleotides outside the gene matches: 4. The length of the CDR3 is 13 residues. As DNA, the CDR3 is TGTGCCAGCAAGACTAGCGGGATCAATGAGCAGTTCTTC. It yields the protein CASKTSGINEQFF.